This TCR beta chain was sequenced during a study of blood T cell repertoires in COVID-19. Whole-study context: Samples came from the United States, Italy and Spain, spanning acute and convalescent COVID-19. PBMCs, B-cell-depleted T cells, or T cells were the source of the cDNA or gDNA that made up the material.

The CDR3 has 12 residues. The V end lost 6 bases, the J end lost 8 bases, and 13 bases lay between the germline ends. CDR1 and CDR2 (germline): MRHNA, SNTAGT. Per the original methods: Using reference gene primer amplification, nucleated cell counts were estimated. Sequencing was performed with immunoSEQ multiplex PCR; in TCRdb, only in-frame clones are kept and a portion is missing. V and J calls and clone size are given by that table; D and trimming were obtained from the DNA. The sample holds about 100,000 clones, approximately 90% seen once. Patients at the Seattle site were enrolled during active infection and followed longitudinally.

The TCR sequence derives from a human donor with COVID-19, enrolled during active disease. The donor label of this sample is uncertain. Sample: peripheral blood. The chain is built from TRBV6-4 and TRBJ1-1; D remains ambiguous. The CDR3 sequence is CASRTGFGEAFF. Here the CDR3 DNA reads TGTGCCAGCAGGACGGGTTTCGGGGAAGCTTTCTTT.